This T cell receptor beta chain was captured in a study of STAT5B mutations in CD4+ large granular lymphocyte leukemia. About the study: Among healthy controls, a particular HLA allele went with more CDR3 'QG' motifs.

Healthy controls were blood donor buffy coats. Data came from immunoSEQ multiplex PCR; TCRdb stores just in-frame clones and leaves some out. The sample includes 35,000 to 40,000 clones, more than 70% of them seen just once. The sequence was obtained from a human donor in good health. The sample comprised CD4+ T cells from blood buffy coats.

CDR3 DNA sequence: TGCGCCAGCAGCCGCGACTCGGAGGGGGATACGCAGTATTTT. This encodes CASSRDSEGDTQYF. The rearrangement links TRBV5-1 to TRBJ2-3; D may be TRBD2 (6 bases). The ends were cut back, 4 bases at V and 6 bases at J, with 15 bases in the middle. The CDR3 spans 14 residues. From germline, CDR1 is SGHRS and CDR2 YFSETQ.